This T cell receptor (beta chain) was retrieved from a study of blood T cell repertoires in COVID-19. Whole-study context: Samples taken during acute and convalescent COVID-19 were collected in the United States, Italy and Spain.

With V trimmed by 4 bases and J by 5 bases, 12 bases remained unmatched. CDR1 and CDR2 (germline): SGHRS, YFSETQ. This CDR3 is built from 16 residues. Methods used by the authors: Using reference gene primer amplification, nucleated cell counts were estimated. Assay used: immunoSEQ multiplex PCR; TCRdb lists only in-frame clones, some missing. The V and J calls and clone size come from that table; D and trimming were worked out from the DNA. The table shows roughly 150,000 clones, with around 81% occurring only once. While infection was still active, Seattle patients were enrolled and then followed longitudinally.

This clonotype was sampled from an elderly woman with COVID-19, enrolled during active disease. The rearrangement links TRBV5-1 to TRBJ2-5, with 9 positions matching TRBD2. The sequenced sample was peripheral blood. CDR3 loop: CASSPRVAGVGETQYF. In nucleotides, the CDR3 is TGCGCCAGCAGCCCCCGGGTAGCGGGAGTCGGGGAGACCCAGTACTTC.